Reported below is one T cell receptor (beta chain). The data belong to a study of T cells in Graves' hyperthyroidism and ophthalmopathy. Template material for amplifying TCR beta CDR3 regions consisted of RNA transcripts. Researchers ran a first-round RT-PCR on the TCR CDR3 using the HTBI primer set. TCRdb processed the multiplex PCR reads anew with MiXCR; each CDR3 protein has one entry. Of around 440,000 distinct CDR3 sequences listed, less than 20% are singletons. Germline CDR1 and CDR2: LNHNV and YYDKDF (reference sequence). The V and J ends lost 0 bases and 7 bases respectively, with 9 bases between them. This CDR3 is built from 13 residues.

This sequence joins TRBV15 and TRBJ1-1, with D unresolved. This receptor was identified in a young woman with Graves' hyperthyroidism. The material sequenced was blood. The CDR3 loop reads CATSRDSASEAFF. CDR3 nucleotides: TGTGCCACCAGCAGAGATAGCGCCAGTGAAGCTTTCTTT.